These 17 T cell receptor beta chains came from one sample sequenced in a study of radiotherapy plus CTLA-4 blockade in lung cancer. Sequencing was performed with immunoSEQ multiplex PCR; in TCRdb, only in-frame clones are kept and a portion is missing. The sample has some 120,000 clones, roughly 77% seen once; the top ten hold 3.3%. The sample here was peripheral blood, taken from a patient treated with radiotherapy plus ipilimumab. All receptors come from a human donor with non-small cell lung cancer that progressed on radiotherapy plus ipilimumab. Some clones in this sample may be carry-over from other donors' samples.

The V gene is TRBV10-2, the J gene TRBJ1-2; TRBD1 aligns across 10 bases. V shed 3 bases, J shed 3 bases, and the junction held 4 bases outside the gene matches. Germline values: CDR1 WSHSY, CDR2 SAAADI. The CDR3 runs to 15 residues. The CDR3 reads CASSDGTGEDYGYTF. CDR3 sequence (DNA): TGCGCCAGCAGTGACGGGACAGGGGAAGACTATGGCTACACCTTC.

This clone was detected once. The chain is built from TRBV4-2 and TRBJ1-5, with no clear D. Trimming left V 0 bases short and J 3 bases short, with 12 bases between. Per the germline V gene, CDR1 is LGHNA and CDR2 is YNFKEQ. The CDR3 runs 16 residues. This chain's CDR3 is CASSQERVEFNQPQHF. CDR3 in DNA: TGTGCCAGCAGCCAAGAAAGGGTAGAATTCAATCAGCCCCAGCATTTT.

The rearrangement uses TRBV5-1 and TRBJ2-2; 10 bases fit TRBD2. Losses at the gene ends were 5 bases for V and 5 bases for J; bases not matched to a gene: 3. There are 14 residues in the CDR3. CDR1 SGHRS and CDR2 YFSETQ come from the germline V gene. CDR3 residues: CASRAGLATGELFF. For the CDR3, the DNA is TGCGCCAGCAGGGCGGGACTAGCGACCGGGGAGCTGTTTTTT.

J is TRBJ1-2 and V is TRBV5-1; TRBD1 agrees at 10 bases. Germline V gene data show CDR1 as SGHRS and CDR2 as YFSETQ. The V gene end was trimmed by 5 bases and the J gene end by 8 bases; junction bases not matched to a gene: 9. The CDR3 is made up of 14 amino acids. The CDR3 sequence: CASRTDRGRSGYTF. CDR3 in DNA: TGCGCCAGCAGAACAGACAGGGGGCGAAGCGGCTACACCTTC.

The chain is built from TRBV11-3 and TRBJ1-1; D gene ambiguous. The CDR3 spans 13 residues. Between the trimmed V and J ends, which lost 5 bases and 1 base, there was a span of 8 bases. Germline CDR1 and CDR2: SGHNT and YENEEA. The CDR3 region is CASSQTWNTEAFF. The CDR3 DNA follows: TGTGCCAGCAGCCAAACATGGAACACTGAAGCTTTCTTT. Filled out from reference TRBV11-3 and TRBJ1-1, the complete variable domain reads EAGVVQSPRYKIIEKKQPVAFWCNPISGHNTLYWYLQNLGQGPELLIRYENEEAVDDSQLPKDRFSAERLKGVDSTLKIQPAELGDSAVYLCASSQTWNTEAFFGQGTRLTVV.

For the CDR3, the DNA is TGTGCCAGCAGCAAAGGACACGAGCAGTACTTC. Translating gives CASSKGHEQYF. The chain joins TRBV11-2 to TRBJ2-7, with unresolved D. V was clipped by 5 bases and J by 5 bases, with 7 bases between them. The germline V gene has CDR1 SGHAT and CDR2 FQNNGV. This CDR3 has 11 residues.

This clone was counted at least ten times. CDR3 region: CASSTSRGGSPAWDEQYF. CDR3 DNA sequence: TGTGCCAGCAGCACCAGTCGGGGGGGGTCGCCTGCTTGGGACGAGCAGTACTTC. The chain joins TRBV7-8 to TRBJ2-7; 8 positions agree with TRBD2. Trimming took 5 bases from V and 5 from J; bases not matched to a gene: 20. This CDR3 has 18 amino acids. The V gene's germline CDR1 is SGHVS and CDR2 FQNEAQ.

This clone was picked up a small number of times. The genes are TRBV25-1 and TRBJ2-1; D gene uncertain. V was clipped by 1 base and J by 9 bases, with 10 bases between them. From germline, CDR1 is MGHDK and CDR2 SYGVNS. The CDR3 sequence is 13 residues long. The DNA of the CDR3 is TGTGCCAGCAGTGAATTTGGGCTCGCTGAGCAGTTCTTC. It is translated as CASSEFGLAEQFF.

The chain joins TRBV6-4 to TRBJ1-1; the D gene is possibly TRBD1 (5 bases). This CDR3 contains 14 residues. Trimming took off 6 bases at V and 4 bases at J, with 15 bases between the two ends. Germline V gene lookup returns CDR1 MRHNA and CDR2 SNTAGT. CDR3 region: CASRETWTSTEAFF. CDR3 coding DNA: TGTGCCAGCAGAGAAACGTGGACAAGCACTGAAGCTTTCTTT.

The chain is built from TRBV6-5 and TRBJ1-5; D unclear. There are 13 residues in the CDR3. Germline V gene lookup returns CDR1 MNHEY and CDR2 SVGAGI. The germline V and J ends were trimmed by 4 bases and 6 bases, with 10 bases remaining between them. DNA for the CDR3: TGTGCCAGCAGTTTCGGTGGTGGTCAGCCCCAGCATTTT. It yields the protein CASSFGGGQPQHF.

This clone was seen just once. The rearrangement uses TRBV11-2 and TRBJ1-3, with TRBD1 as a possible D gene (5 bases). Trimming cost V 1 base and J 3 bases, with 10 bases left between them. The CDR3 has 15 residues. Per the germline V gene, CDR1 is SGHAT and CDR2 is FQNNGV. The DNA for the CDR3 is TGTGCCAGCAGCTTAGGCAGGGACTATGGAAACACCATATATTTT. Its protein is CASSLGRDYGNTIYF. The entire variable domain, with the rest obtained from reference TRBV11-2 and TRBJ1-3, is as follows: EAGVAQSPRYKIIEKRQSVAFWCNPISGHATLYWYQQILGQGPKLLIQFQNNGVVDDSQLPKDRFSAERLKGVDSTLKIQPAKLEDSAVYLCASSLGRDYGNTIYFGEGSWLTVV.

V usage is TRBV4-2 and J usage is TRBJ2-3; possible D gene TRBD2, 6 bases. Between the trimmed V and J ends, which lost 1 base and 3 bases, there was a span of 8 bases. The CDR3 runs 14 residues. Germline V gene lookup returns CDR1 LGHNA and CDR2 YNFKEQ. CDR3 amino acids: CASSQVGRTDTQYF. CDR3 nucleotide sequence: TGTGCCAGCAGCCAAGTAGGGAGGACAGATACGCAGTATTTT.

This clone was counted only a few times. The chain combines TRBV5-1 with TRBJ1-3; D might be TRBD1 (5 bases). Between the trimmed V and J ends, which lost 0 bases and 2 bases, there was a span of 9 bases. Germline values: CDR1 SGHRS, CDR2 YFSETQ. The CDR3 has 15 amino acids. CDR3 residues: CASSLDPRAGNTIYF. The CDR3 bases are TGCGCCAGCAGCTTGGATCCCAGGGCTGGAAACACCATATATTTT.

The rearrangement joins TRBV18 to TRBJ1-1, with TRBD1 matching 7 bases. From germline, CDR1 is KGHSH and CDR2 LQKENI. The CDR3 totals 14 residues. After removal of 3 bases from V and 3 bases from J, the junction contained 4 bases not matched to a gene. CDR3 DNA: TGTGCCAGCTCACCGACAGGGTGGGACACTGAAGCTTTCTTT. Amino acid sequence: CASSPTGWDTEAFF.

The chain links TRBV5-1 to TRBJ2-3; 7 nucleotides match TRBD2. Per the germline V gene, CDR1 is SGHRS and CDR2 is YFSETQ. The CDR3 covers 16 residues. V shed 2 bases, J shed 5 bases, and the junction held 11 bases outside the gene matches. The CDR3 region has the DNA TGCGCCAGCAGCTTTAGCGGGCCCGGGCTGGGAGATACGCAGTATTTT. Translation: CASSFSGPGLGDTQYF.

This chain connects TRBV7-2 to TRBJ2-5, with TRBD1 matching 7 bases. The V and J ends lost 4 bases and 4 bases, in that order; junction bases with no gene match: 12. This CDR3 region has 16 residues. The germline gives CDR1 SGHTA, CDR2 FQGNSA. The CDR3: CASSSIIRTGPETQYF. The CDR3 DNA sequence: TGTGCCAGCAGCTCAATTATTCGGACAGGCCCAGAGACCCAGTACTTC.

In DNA, the CDR3 is TGTGCCAGCTCACCAATGCAGGGGAGGACAGATACGCAGTATTTT. Residues: CASSPMQGRTDTQYF. The chain is built from TRBV18 and TRBJ2-3; possibly TRBD1 or TRBD2 for D (6 bases each). The CDR3 consists of 15 residues. V was cut by 2 bases and J by 3 bases, with 12 bases left in between. The germline V gene has CDR1 KGHSH and CDR2 LQKENI.